Following are 7 T cell receptor beta chains from one sample sequenced in a study of blood T cell repertoires in COVID-19. Clones were read by immunoSEQ multiplex PCR, and TCRdb kept only the in-frame ones, dropping some. There are 200,000 to 300,000 clones in the sample; roughly 90% occur only once, and over 4% lies in the top ten. Sequencing was carried out using peripheral blood. All receptors derive from a man between 60 and 75 years old who had recovered from COVID-19.

This rearrangement joins TRBV2 to TRBJ1-2; unclear D gene. Germline V CDR1 and CDR2: SNHLY, FYNNEI. V lost 6 bases to trimming and J lost 5 bases, with 13 bases between them. CDR3 length: 13 amino acids. CDR3 nucleotide sequence: TGTGCCAGCAGCGCCACTCCCGCTTATGGCTACACCTTC. This translates into CASSATPAYGYTF.

This rearrangement joins TRBV7-2 to TRBJ2-7; possibly TRBD2 for D (7 bases). This CDR3 has 14 residues. The V end was cut by 5 bases, the J end by 3 bases, with 14 bases between. Germline lookup yields CDR1 SGHTA and CDR2 FQGNSA. CDR3 sequence reads: CASSRWGGRYEQYF. The CDR3 nucleotides are TGTGCCAGCAGCCGCTGGGGGGGCCGCTACGAGCAGTACTTC.

The V gene is TRBV19, the J gene TRBJ2-5, with 11 bases identical to TRBD2. This CDR3 contains 19 residues. The V and J ends lost 5 bases and 0 bases, in that order; junction bases with no gene match: 14. Germline CDR1 and CDR2: LNHDA and SQIVND (reference sequence). CDR3 loop: CASSPDSASGGTYQETQYF. The DNA for the CDR3 is TGTGCCAGTAGTCCTGACTCGGCTAGCGGGGGGACGTACCAAGAGACCCAGTACTTC.

This chain joins TRBV2 and TRBJ1-2, with TRBD1 identical over 9 bases. With V trimmed by 6 bases and J by 1 base, 6 bases remained unmatched. Germline lookup yields CDR1 SNHLY and CDR2 FYNNEI. CDR3 length equals 15 residues. The CDR3: CASRPRDRDNYGYTF. CDR3 DNA: TGTGCCAGCAGGCCCCGGGACAGGGATAACTATGGCTACACCTTC.

The chain has TRBV24-1 and TRBJ1-3; no definite D call. CDR1 KGHDR and CDR2 SFDVKD come from the germline V gene. With 7 bases removed from V and 3 bases from J, the gap between germline ends came to 9 bases. The CDR3 is 13 amino acids. The CDR3 DNA sequence: TGTGCCACCAGCCCCTCCTTTGGAAACACCATATATTTT. Its protein product is CATSPSFGNTIYF.

The V gene is TRBV27, the J gene TRBJ1-5; possibly TRBD1 for D (5 bases). Per germline, CDR1 MNHEY and CDR2 SMNVEV (reference sequence). The V end was cut by 6 bases, the J end by 2 bases, with 14 bases between. The CDR3 is 15 amino acids. CDR3 nucleotide sequence: TGTGCCAGCAGACCCGCGGGGCGAGGCAATCAGCCCCAGCATTTT. Protein: CASRPAGRGNQPQHF.

The chain uses TRBV6-6 and TRBJ1-2; 7 positions agree with TRBD1. V lost 3 bases and J lost 4; bases outside the gene matches: 2. The CDR3 length is 13 residues. The germline V gene encodes CDR1 MNHNY and CDR2 SVGAGI (reference sequence). CDR3 in amino acids: CASSYGQVYGYTF. The CDR3 DNA reads TGTGCCAGCAGTTATGGACAGGTCTATGGCTACACCTTC.